The 2 T cell receptor beta chains given below trace back to one sample, sequenced in a study of blood T cell repertoires in COVID-19 (dated by TCRdb to the early 2020s). Libraries were constructed by the immunoSEQ multiplex PCR assay. The table was pulled from immuneACCESS by TCRdb, which kept in-frame rearrangements only. Such tables lose some clones; where checked, under half of the loss comes from unresolved V genes, and the rest has no known cause. Counted in this sample were 150,000 to 200,000 clones; 80% to 90% of them appeared once. The ten largest clones represent around 3% of the sample. Sequencing input: peripheral blood. The source is a man between 60 and 75 years old with acute or convalescent COVID-19.

J is TRBJ1-5 and V is TRBV12-5; TRBD1 matches 8 bases. In germline, CDR1 is LGHNT, CDR2 FRNRAP. This CDR3 has 17 residues. The V and J ends lost 4 bases and 3 bases, in that order; junction bases with no gene match: 11. DNA for the CDR3: TGTGCTAGTGGTTCCGAACGACAGGGGACCTCCAATCAGCCCCAGCATTTT. Translated, it gives CASGSERQGTSNQPQHF.

The chain links TRBV2 to TRBJ2-7; 8 bases fit TRBD2. V shed 7 bases and J 6 bases; nucleotides not matched to a gene: 11. The germline CDR1 and CDR2 sequences are SNHLY and FYNNEI. This CDR3 is 14 amino acids long. The CDR3 nucleotides read TGTGCCAGCAAGGGCGGCGGGGGGAACGTCGAGCAGTACTTC. Protein sequence: CASKGGGGNVEQYF. The full variable domain, rest sourced from reference TRBV2 and TRBJ2-7, is EPEVTQTPSHQVTQMGQEVILRCVPISNHLYFYWYRQILGQKVEFLVSFYNNEISEKSEIFDDQFSVERPDGSNFTLKIRSTKLEDSAMYFCASKGGGGNVEQYFGPGTRLTVT.